One and the same sample provided the 22 T cell receptor beta chains below, sequenced in a study of response to subunit inactivated influenza vaccine. Via MiXCR, TCRdb re-called the RT-PCR reads, giving one row per CDR3 protein. The top ten hold less than 7% of the sample, which has under 800,000 distinct CDR3 sequences, approximately 14% seen once. The sequencing used PBMCs from blood, collected approximately 15 days before vaccination. The origin of the receptors is a man between 45 and 60 years old who received an inactivated influenza vaccine.

The rearrangement joins TRBV4-3 to TRBJ1-4; D is perhaps TRBD1 (5 bases). The germline gives CDR1 LGHNA, CDR2 YSLEER. V lost 3 bases, J lost 3 bases, and 11 bases lay in between. The CDR3 runs 15 residues. CDR3 residues: CASSHGGRSNEKLFF. The CDR3 DNA sequence: TGCGCCAGCAGCCACGGGGGGAGGTCTAATGAAAAACTGTTTTTT.

This clonotype was seen many times. The gene calls are TRBV7-9 and TRBJ2-5, with D possibly being TRBD1 (5 bases). Trimming took off 3 bases at V and 4 bases at J, with 12 bases between the two ends. CDR1 is SEHNR, CDR2 FQNEAQ, per germline (reference sequence). This CDR3 contains 14 residues. The CDR3 spells CASSFLTVPETQYF. The CDR3 DNA sequence: TGTGCCAGCAGCTTCCTGACAGTCCCAGAGACCCAGTACTTC.

This clonotype occurred a few times. This chain uses TRBV11-2 with TRBJ2-7; the match to TRBD2 covers 10 bases. CDR3 length: 17 residues. The V and J ends lost 0 bases and 0 bases, in that order; junction bases with no gene match: 5. Looked up from germline, CDR1 is SGHAT and CDR2 is FQNNGV. CDR3 nucleotides: TGTGCCAGCAGCTTAGAGGTTAGCGGGAGGTCCTCCTACGAGCAGTACTTC. Its translation: CASSLEVSGRSSYEQYF. The variable domain in full, with the rest retrieved from reference TRBV11-2 and TRBJ2-7, is EAGVAQSPRYKIIEKRQSVAFWCNPISGHATLYWYQQILGQGPKLLIQFQNNGVVDDSQLPKDRFSAERLKGVDSTLKIQPAKLEDSAVYLCASSLEVSGRSSYEQYFGPGTRLTVT.

V gene TRBV6-2 or TRBV6-3 combines with J gene TRBJ2-3; D perhaps matches TRBD1 (5 bases). Germline V gene sequence: CDR1 MNHEY, CDR2 SVGEGT. The CDR3 totals 13 residues. Between the trimmed V and J ends, which lost 2 bases and 6 bases, there was a span of 9 bases. The CDR3 DNA reads TGTGCCAGCAGTTACCTCAGGGTGGATACGCAGTATTTT. As protein: CASSYLRVDTQYF.

The gene calls are TRBV12-3 or TRBV12-4 and TRBJ1-3, with D perhaps matching TRBD1 (6 bases). The length of the CDR3 is 15 residues. Between the trimmed V and J ends, which lost 2 bases and 3 bases, there was a span of 11 bases. The CDR3 is CASSLLGAVGNTIYF. The CDR3 DNA follows: TGTGCCAGCAGTTTACTGGGGGCGGTTGGAAACACCATATATTTT.

This clonotype has just a few counts. The J gene is TRBJ2-2, the V gene TRBV10-3; 16 nucleotides agree with TRBD2. The CDR3 spans 17 residues. V was clipped by 6 bases and J by 5 bases; unmatched bases: 6. In germline, CDR1 is ENHRY, CDR2 SYGVKD. The CDR3 DNA reads as TGTGCCATCAGCTCCGGGACTAGCGGGAGGGGAACCGGGGAGCTGTTTTTT. Translated, it gives CAISSGTSGRGTGELFF.

This clonotype was seen at least ten times. The chain recombines TRBV29-1 with TRBJ2-7; 11 positions agree with TRBD2. The germline CDR1 and CDR2 sequences are SQVTM and ANQGSEA. Trimming removed 4 bases from V and 6 bases from J; junction bases left unmatched: 11. This CDR3 spans 15 amino acids. DNA for the CDR3: TGCAGCGTTGGGTCCTTACTAGCGGGAGTTTCCGAGCAGTACTTC. This translates into CSVGSLLAGVSEQYF.

This clonotype has only a few counts. The V and J genes are TRBV12-3 or TRBV12-4 and TRBJ2-7, with TRBD2 as a possible D gene (5 bases). This CDR3 contains 12 residues. Trimming pared 5 bases from V and 3 bases from J, leaving 8 bases between. The chain's CDR3 is CASSRDYYEQYF. The CDR3 DNA is TGTGCCAGCAGTCGTGACTACTACGAGCAGTACTTC.

This clonotype was picked up a small number of times. This chain links TRBV7-9 with TRBJ2-5; D unclear. Trimming cost V 5 bases and J 3 bases, with 13 bases left between them. Germline V gene lookup returns CDR1 SEHNR and CDR2 FQNEAQ (reference sequence). The CDR3 length is 14 residues. The CDR3 DNA reads as TGTGCCAGCAGCAAGGACGAATTGAAAGAGACCCAGTACTTC. It specifies CASSKDELKETQYF. Together with reference TRBV7-9 and TRBJ2-5, the CDR3 gives the full variable domain: DTGVSQNPRHKITKRGQNVTFRCDPISEHNRLYWYRQTLGQGPEFLTYFQNEAQLEKSRLLSDRFSAERPKGSFSTLEIQRTEQGDSAMYLCASSKDELKETQYFGPGTRLLVL.

The gene calls are TRBV12-3 or TRBV12-4 and TRBJ2-3; 7 nucleotides match TRBD1. J lost 0 bases, V lost 7 bases, and 4 bases had no gene match. This CDR3 region has 14 residues. In DNA, the CDR3 is TGTGCCAGCATCCTAGGGGGCAGCACAGATACGCAGTATTTT. Its protein product is CASILGGSTDTQYF.

The chain is built from TRBV4-1 and TRBJ2-1, with D uncertain. The ends were cut back, 1 base at V and 8 bases at J, with 21 bases in the middle. The CDR3 is 17 amino acids. Germline assignment: CDR1 MGHRA and CDR2 YSYEKL. This chain's CDR3 is CASSQGPAGLVIYEQFF. The CDR3 bases are TGCGCCAGCAGCCAAGGCCCAGCAGGCCTAGTTATCTATGAGCAGTTCTTC.

This clonotype was found a few times. The chain carries TRBV4-3 and TRBJ2-2; D gene unclear. CDR3 length: 17 residues. V was trimmed by 1 base and J by 2 bases, leaving 14 bases between them. The V gene's germline CDR1 is LGHNA and CDR2 YSLEER. The CDR3 here is CASSQVAGKDNTGELFF. Written as DNA, the CDR3 is TGCGCCAGCAGCCAAGTGGCAGGAAAAGATAACACCGGGGAGCTGTTTTTT.

The DNA for the CDR3 is TGTGCCAGCAGGGGTTCGGCTGGGCTGTTTTTT. As protein: CASRGSAGLFF. The chain links TRBV25-1 to TRBJ1-4, with unresolved D. V gave up 6 bases and J gave up 14 bases, with 13 bases separating them. Germline V gives CDR1 MGHDK, CDR2 SYGVNS. The CDR3 extends over 11 amino acids.

In DNA, the CDR3 is TGTGCCAGCGACGCCCAGGGGTACAATGAGCAGTTCTTC. Translation gives CASDAQGYNEQFF. The V and J genes are TRBV11-2 and TRBJ2-1; possibly TRBD1 for D (6 bases). Germline V lookup: CDR1 SGHAT, CDR2 FQNNGV. Trimming left V 8 bases short and J 4 bases short, with 12 bases between. The length of the CDR3 is 13 residues.

The sample holds a few counts of this clonotype. The V gene is TRBV5-6, the J gene TRBJ2-4; 10 positions agree with TRBD2. The germline V gene encodes CDR1 SGHDT and CDR2 YYEEEE. V lost 2 bases and J lost 1; bases outside the gene matches: 15. This CDR3 is built from 20 residues. The DNA for the CDR3 is TGTGCCAGCAGCTTCCCGTCTAGCGGGAGAAGGGGACTCGCCAAAAACATTCAGTACTTC. Amino acids: CASSFPSSGRRGLAKNIQYF.

V gene TRBV28 combines with J gene TRBJ2-7, with D perhaps matching TRBD1 (6 bases). V was pared by 6 bases and J by 3 bases, with 21 bases between. The CDR3 is made up of 16 amino acids. The germline V gene has CDR1 MDHEN and CDR2 SYDVKM. CDR3 amino acids: CASSPATGHDIYEQYF. CDR3 bases: TGTGCCAGCAGCCCAGCGACAGGCCATGACATCTACGAGCAGTACTTC.

The rearrangement joins TRBV19 to TRBJ1-2; D is uncertain. CDR3 size: 16 residues. The germline V gene encodes CDR1 LNHDA and CDR2 SQIVND (reference sequence). Trimming shortened V by 3 bases and J by 4 bases, and 18 bases separated the two germline ends. In DNA form, the CDR3 reads TGTGCCAGTAGTATTATTTTGGAGCGGCAGCTCTATGGCTACACCTTC. Amino acid sequence: CASSIILERQLYGYTF.

In its sample, this clonotype was seen a few times. This sequence joins TRBV29-1 and TRBJ2-1; D not resolved. Trimming removed 6 bases from V and 2 bases from J, with 17 bases in between. The V gene's germline CDR1 is SQVTM and CDR2 ANQGSEA. This CDR3 region has 15 residues. CDR3 sequence reads: CSVDPSVIPYNEQFF. The DNA for the CDR3 is TGCAGCGTCGACCCAAGCGTAATCCCCTACAATGAGCAGTTCTTC.

This rearrangement joins TRBV10-3 to TRBJ2-7, with D uncertain. With 11 bases removed from V and 3 bases from J, the gap between germline ends came to 17 bases. From germline, CDR1 is ENHRY and CDR2 SYGVKD. This CDR3 is built from 13 residues. This CDR3 is CAATGMGGYEQYF. The CDR3, as DNA: TGTGCCGCCACGGGTATGGGTGGCTACGAGCAGTACTTC.

V is TRBV27 and J is TRBJ2-1; either TRBD1 or TRBD2 may supply D (7 bases each). The CDR3 has 14 residues. Germline loops: CDR1 MNHEY, CDR2 SMNVEV (reference sequence). The ends were cut back, 5 bases at V and 12 bases at J, with 20 bases in the middle. The CDR3, as DNA: TGTGCCAGCAGTCCGTCGACAGGGAGGGTCGGGCAGTTCTTC. Translation: CASSPSTGRVGQFF.

There are a few counts of this clonotype. The rearrangement joins TRBV15 to TRBJ1-2; D is uncertain. Germline V gene sequence: CDR1 LNHNV, CDR2 YYDKDF (reference sequence). This CDR3 comprises 12 residues. V lost 0 bases and J 4 bases, leaving 3 bases between the germline ends. The CDR3 nucleotides are TGTGCCACCAGCAGAGACGGCTATGGCTACACCTTC. Translation gives CATSRDGYGYTF.

Note on this clonotype: One end of the junction fails to match germline, which may point to a read error. The chain has TRBV2 and TRBJ2-5; TRBD2 agrees at 12 bases. Germline V gene lookup returns CDR1 SNHLY and CDR2 FYNNEI. CDR3 size: 15 residues. CDR3 DNA: TGTGCCAGCAGTGAACTAGCGGGAGGGCAAGAGACCAAGTACTTC. Translation: CASSELAGGQETKYF.